This T cell receptor beta chain was captured by sequencing in a study of T-cell reconstitution after alpha-beta-depleted transplantation in children. Study-wide results and caveats: Several hundred graft clones that had expanded were reportedly the source of alpha-beta T cells about two months after transplant. Some patients owed their high day-60 TCRbeta diversity to surviving recipient T cells and thymic progenitors. One year post-transplant, T-cell counts and diversity were largely derived from T cells produced anew.

Unique molecular identifiers were incorporated into the prepared TCRbeta library. Via MiXCR, TCRdb re-called the PCR reads, giving one row per CDR3 protein. The sample records 250,000 or so distinct CDR3 sequences, less than 9% being singletons. Germline CDR1 LGHDT, CDR2 YNNKEL (reference sequence). Trimming left V 1 base short and J 5 bases short, with 18 bases between. This CDR3 region has 17 residues. Points on this clonotype: The antigen is unknown.

Sequences were derived from PBMCs, mostly from graft donor cells, sampled 180 days after TCRalphabeta/CD19-depleted stem cell transplant. The receptor was derived from a male patient younger than 18 who had a stem cell transplant for acute lymphoblastic leukemia, so the T cells may come from the graft donor. V gene TRBV3-1 combines with J gene TRBJ2-1, with a tentative D call TRBD2 (7 bases). The CDR3 coding sequence is TGTGCCAGCAGCCAAGTATGGGGGGGGGGGCGAAACAATGAGCAGTTCTTC. Protein: CASSQVWGGGRNNEQFF.